This T cell receptor (beta chain) came from a study of CD4+ T cells in melanoma. Overall study findings and caveats: Reportedly, melanoma neoantigen-specific CD4+ T cells showed varied differentiation states.

Turning to this clone: The antigen remains undetermined.

The table came from immunoSEQ multiplex PCR; TCRdb's copy has only in-frame clones and leaves some out. The sample lists more than 12,000 clones, approximately 88% occurring once. CDR3 length: 15 amino acids. Germline CDR1 is MNHNS and CDR2 is SASEGT. V shed 3 bases and J shed 2 bases, with 11 bases lying between them. This sequence joins TRBV6-1 and TRBJ2-1; no firm D call. The source is a human donor with melanoma. The sequencing input was cells from a culture (not recorded whether cultured in vitro). Here the CDR3 reads CASSDNRPPYNEQFF. In DNA, the CDR3 is TGTGCCAGCAGTGATAACCGGCCGCCCTACAATGAGCAGTTCTTC.